This TCR beta chain was sequenced in a study of OX40 agonist ivuxolimab in advanced cancers. For context, the study as a whole: The costimulatory receptor OX40 (CD134) was targeted by ivuxolimab, a fully human IgG2 agonistic monoclonal antibody. The dose-escalation cohort was over 70% male with a mean age of 60 years, ranging from roughly 20 to 85. The purpose of peripheral TCRbeta sequencing was to test whether ivuxolimab changed TCR sequence diversity and led to clonal T-cell expansion. The paper describes the monotherapy dose-escalation part (N ≈ 52 patients) of the phase I trial of ivuxolimab. Patients were allowed to have had prior anti-PD-1, anti-PD-L1 or anti-CTLA-4 therapy, and approximately 43% of the dose-escalation patients had previously received checkpoint inhibitors. Partial responses occurred in three dose-escalation patients, of whom one had hepatocellular carcinoma and two had cutaneous melanoma. Among the 52 dose-escalation patients, about 20 had hepatocellular carcinoma, around 15 melanoma, 9 renal cell carcinoma and 9 head and neck cancer. Intravenous ivuxolimab was administered to patients every 2 weeks at six dose levels: 0.01, 0.1, 0.3, 1.5, 3 and 10 mg/kg.

Overall study outcomes, separate from this receptor: After ivuxolimab, expanded clones were on average more numerous among CD8+ T cells than among CD4+ T cells. Antigen specificity was not determined for the clonally expanded peripheral T cells. At doses of 0.1 to 3.0 mg/kg, clonal expansion of both CD4+ and CD8+ blood T cells was observed from baseline to week 6. Low levels of normalized T-cell clonal expansion were also seen in some patients who did not respond. Partial responders in the 0.1-3.0 mg/kg groups had among the lowest normalized peripheral clonal expansion, especially among CD8+ T cells.

For sequencing of the TCRbeta CDR3 region, genomic DNA was extracted from the sorted cells. The immunoSEQ Assay was used for sequencing of TCRbeta CDR3 regions. Drawn from immuneACCESS, this table holds only the in-frame rearrangements with V and J called that TCRdb kept. Clones are partly lost; checked studies trace under half to an unresolved V gene and leave the rest unexplained. The sample table contains about 52,000 clones; only one count was recorded for 85% to 95% of them. The ten largest account for approximately 23% of the sample. Notes on this clone: Its antigen is still unknown. Base qualities are not provided; no much larger clone lies one nucleotide away.

Patients with a history of autoimmune disease or receiving systemic immunosuppression were excluded from the trial. Peripheral blood for TCR sequencing was collected from all dose cohorts at baseline, on cycle 4 day 1, and on cycle 7 day 1. The samples were drawn from a first-in-human, open-label, multicenter phase I dose-escalation trial of ivuxolimab. The trial enrolled adults with locally advanced or metastatic head and neck squamous cell, hepatocellular, melanoma or renal cell carcinoma. Before TCR sequencing, CD4+ T cells and CD8+ T cells from peripheral blood were sorted into separate populations. The germline V gene (reference sequence) yields SGHKS for CDR1 and YYEKEE for CDR2. Reading from cysteine to phenylalanine, the CDR3 counts 15 amino acids. Only the CDR3 portion is preserved as DNA: 45 bases, with reading frame beginning at the first base. Germline trimming amounts to 3 bases on V and 3 bases on J, with 9 as the count of junction bases outside the gene matches.

Sequenced here: CD4+ or CD8+ T cells sorted from blood, sampled in a trial of the OX40 agonist ivuxolimab. The TCR originated in an adult with an advanced solid tumor such as melanoma, head and neck, liver or kidney cancer. The V and J genes are TRBV5-5 and TRBJ2-7; the central 7 bases match TRBD1. The DNA sequence is given as TGTGCCAGCAGCTCCGAGGGGACAGAGTACTACGAGCAGTACTTC. This is translated as CASSSEGTEYYEQYF.